This record concerns one T cell receptor beta chain sequence. Its matching antigen is unknown. This specimen comes from a study of T cell responses to AZD1222 COVID-19 vaccine. Study-level findings and limits: Repertoire sampling occurred only after the peak T cell response. There were mostly white British donors and more females than males, and clonal diversity was possibly underestimated.

Trimming removed 1 base from V and 3 bases from J, with 12 bases in between. Germline assignment: CDR1 MNHNS and CDR2 SASEGT. The CDR3 runs to 16 residues. The table came from immunoSEQ multiplex PCR; TCRdb's copy has only in-frame clones and leaves some out. The sample contains 110,000 or so clones, nearly 90% of which appear only once. This clonotype was sampled from an adult in good health. Source: peripheral blood, taken on day 0 of AZD1222 vaccination. This rearrangement joins TRBV6-1 to TRBJ2-2; no clear D. In DNA form, the CDR3 reads TGTGCCAGCAGTGAAGGGCTAGGCCGGGACACCGGGGAGCTGTTTTTT. It specifies CASSEGLGRDTGELFF.